This TCR beta chain appears in the sequencing data of a study of blood T cell repertoires in COVID-19. The wider study: Whether acute or convalescent, the COVID-19 samples came from the United States, Italy and Spain.

Original handling: It was from reference gene primer amplification that nucleated cell counts were estimated. Only in-frame clones appear in the TCRdb table, and some are missing; sequencing was by immunoSEQ multiplex PCR. From that table come the V and J calls and clone size; the DNA was used to work out D and trimming. The profile shows around 40,000 clones, approximately 94% of them singletons. The V gene's germline CDR1 is MDHEN and CDR2 SYDVKM. The CDR3 spans 12 residues. V lost 2 bases to trimming and J lost 4 bases, with 5 bases between them. V is TRBV28 and J is TRBJ1-1; no clear D gene. Sequencing was done on a sample of peripheral blood. This receptor was identified in a human donor with active COVID-19. The donor label of this sample is uncertain. The CDR3 DNA reads as TGTGCCAGCAGTTTAACGCGCACTGAAGCTTTCTTT. Translation gives CASSLTRTEAFF.